This TCR beta chain appears in the sequencing data of a study of patients and donors after allogeneic stem cell transplantation (dated by TCRdb to about 2020). Clipping removes 2 bases from V and 5 bases from J, with 4 as the unmatched junction base count. CDR1 and CDR2, per the germline V gene (reference sequence), are LGHDT and YNNKEL. Taken from cysteine to phenylalanine, the CDR3 has 14 residues. Only CDR3 DNA is held: 42 bases, read in frame from base 1. Libraries were constructed by RT-PCR. Instrument used: NextSeq 550. TCRdb redid the processing of the public reads, applying fastp at Q25 and MiXCR, and retained in-frame beta chains. Each entry merges the rows of one CDR3 protein and shows their most common DNA and genes. The sample profile shows about 76,000 distinct CDR3 sequences; about 25% of them were found once. Roughly 29% of the sample is in the top ten clones. Note on this clonotype: It has no known antigen specificity. Base-call qualities are not available, and no considerably larger clone is one nucleotide away.

This TCR came from a human donor who was either an allogeneic HSCT recipient or a stem cell or donor lymphocyte infusion donor (not recorded which). It is not recorded whose cells these are; they may come from a transplant donor. Sequencing used blood, either unsorted or a sorted T cell fraction (not recorded which). The V and J segments used are TRBV3-1 and TRBJ1-2; TRBD1 lines up with 8 middle nucleotides. The CDR3 in this case is CASSQPDREYGYTF. The DNA sequence follows: TGTGCCAGCAGCCAACCGGACAGGGAATATGGCTACACCTTC.